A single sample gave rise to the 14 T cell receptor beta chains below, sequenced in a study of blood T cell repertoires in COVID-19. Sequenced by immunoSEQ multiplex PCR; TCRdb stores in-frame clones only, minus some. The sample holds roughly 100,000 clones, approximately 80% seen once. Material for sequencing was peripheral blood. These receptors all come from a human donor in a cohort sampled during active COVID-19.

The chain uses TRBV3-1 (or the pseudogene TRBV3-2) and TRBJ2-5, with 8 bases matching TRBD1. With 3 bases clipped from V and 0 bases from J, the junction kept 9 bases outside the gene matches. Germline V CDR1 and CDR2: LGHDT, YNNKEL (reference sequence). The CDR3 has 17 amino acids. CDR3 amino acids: CASSHESRDRYQETQYF. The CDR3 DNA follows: TGTGCCAGCAGCCACGAGTCCCGGGACAGGTACCAAGAGACCCAGTACTTC.

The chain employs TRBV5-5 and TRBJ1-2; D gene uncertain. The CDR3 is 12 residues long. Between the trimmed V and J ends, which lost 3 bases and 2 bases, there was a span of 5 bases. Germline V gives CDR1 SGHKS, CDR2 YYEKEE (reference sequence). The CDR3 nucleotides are TGTGCCAGCAGCTCTTTGAACTATGGCTACACCTTC. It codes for CASSSLNYGYTF. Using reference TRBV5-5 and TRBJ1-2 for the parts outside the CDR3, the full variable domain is DAGVTQSPTHLIKTRGQQVTLRCSPISGHKSVSWYQQVLGQGPQFIFQYYEKEERGRGNFPDRFSARQFPNYSSELNVNALLLGDSALYLCASSSLNYGYTFGSGTRLTVV.

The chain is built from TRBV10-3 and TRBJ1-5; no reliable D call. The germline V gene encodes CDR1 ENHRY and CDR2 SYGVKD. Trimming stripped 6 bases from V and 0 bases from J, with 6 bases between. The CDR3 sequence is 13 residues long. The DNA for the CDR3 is TGTGCCATCAGCAGCGATAGCAATCAGCCCCAGCATTTT. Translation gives CAISSDSNQPQHF.

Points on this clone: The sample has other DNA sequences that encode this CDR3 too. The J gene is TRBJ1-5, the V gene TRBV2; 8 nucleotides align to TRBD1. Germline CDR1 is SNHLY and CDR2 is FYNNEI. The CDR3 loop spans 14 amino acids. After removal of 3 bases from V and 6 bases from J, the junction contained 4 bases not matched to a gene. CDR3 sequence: CASSDRTGSQPQHF. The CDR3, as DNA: TGTGCCAGCAGTGACAGGACAGGGAGTCAGCCCCAGCATTTT.

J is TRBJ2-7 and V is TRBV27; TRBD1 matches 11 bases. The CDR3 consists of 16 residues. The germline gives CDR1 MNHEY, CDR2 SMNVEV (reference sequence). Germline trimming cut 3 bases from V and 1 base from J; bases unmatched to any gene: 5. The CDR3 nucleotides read TGTGCCAGCAGTTTCCGCGGGACAGGGGGTTCCTACGAGCAGTACTTC. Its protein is CASSFRGTGGSYEQYF.

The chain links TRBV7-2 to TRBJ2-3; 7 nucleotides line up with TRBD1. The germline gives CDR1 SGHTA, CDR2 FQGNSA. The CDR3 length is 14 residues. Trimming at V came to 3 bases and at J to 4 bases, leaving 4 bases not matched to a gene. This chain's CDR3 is CASSFDRVSDTQYF. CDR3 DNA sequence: TGTGCCAGCAGCTTCGACAGGGTTTCAGATACGCAGTATTTT.

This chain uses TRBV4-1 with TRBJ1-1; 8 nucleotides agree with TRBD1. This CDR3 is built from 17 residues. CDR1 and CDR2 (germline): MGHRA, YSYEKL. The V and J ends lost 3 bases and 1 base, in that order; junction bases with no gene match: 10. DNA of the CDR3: TGCGCCAGCAGCCAGGCGCCTCTACAGGGGGGGAACACTGAAGCTTTCTTT. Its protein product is CASSQAPLQGGNTEAFF.

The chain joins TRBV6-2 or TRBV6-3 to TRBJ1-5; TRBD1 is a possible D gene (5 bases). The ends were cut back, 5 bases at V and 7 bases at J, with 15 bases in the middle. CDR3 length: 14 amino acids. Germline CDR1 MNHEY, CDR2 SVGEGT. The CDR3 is CASSTGTRGQPQHF. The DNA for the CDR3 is TGTGCCAGCAGTACCGGGACGCGGGGGCAGCCCCAGCATTTT.

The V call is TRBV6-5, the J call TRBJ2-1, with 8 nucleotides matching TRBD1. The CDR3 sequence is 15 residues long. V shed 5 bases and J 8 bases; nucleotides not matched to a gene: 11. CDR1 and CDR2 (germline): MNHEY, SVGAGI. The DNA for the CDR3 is TGTGCCAGCAGTACCCCCGCAGGGGGCTATCATGAGCAGTTCTTC. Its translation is CASSTPAGGYHEQFF.

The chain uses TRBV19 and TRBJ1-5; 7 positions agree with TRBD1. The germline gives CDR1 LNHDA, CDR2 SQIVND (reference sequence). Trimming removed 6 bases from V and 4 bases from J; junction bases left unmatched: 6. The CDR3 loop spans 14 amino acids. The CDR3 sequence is CASSMRTGNQPQHF. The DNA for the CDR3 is TGTGCCAGTAGCATGAGGACAGGAAATCAGCCCCAGCATTTT.

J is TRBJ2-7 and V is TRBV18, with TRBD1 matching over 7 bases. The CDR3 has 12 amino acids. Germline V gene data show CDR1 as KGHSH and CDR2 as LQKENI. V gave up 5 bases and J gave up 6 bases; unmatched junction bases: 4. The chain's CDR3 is CASSSRQGEQYF. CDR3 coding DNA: TGTGCCAGCTCATCCAGACAGGGCGAGCAGTACTTC.

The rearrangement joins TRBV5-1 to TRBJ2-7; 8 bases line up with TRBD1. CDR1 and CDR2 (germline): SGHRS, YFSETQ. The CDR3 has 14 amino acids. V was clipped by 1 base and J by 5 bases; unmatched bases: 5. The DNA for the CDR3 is TGCGCCAGCAGCTTGCAAACAGGGGGTGACGAGCAGTACTTC. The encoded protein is CASSLQTGGDEQYF.

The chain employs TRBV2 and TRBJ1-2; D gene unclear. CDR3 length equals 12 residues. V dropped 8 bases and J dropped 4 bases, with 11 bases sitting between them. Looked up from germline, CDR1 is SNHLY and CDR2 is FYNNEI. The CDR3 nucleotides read TGTGCCAGCGGTGGGGAGGGCTATGGCTACACCTTC. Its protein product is CASGGEGYGYTF.

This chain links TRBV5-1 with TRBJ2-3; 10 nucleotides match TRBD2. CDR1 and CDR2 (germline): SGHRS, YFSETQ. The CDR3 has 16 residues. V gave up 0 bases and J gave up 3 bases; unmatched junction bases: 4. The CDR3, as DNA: TGCGCCAGCAGCTTGGAGGGTAGCGGGGGGACAGATACGCAGTATTTT. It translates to CASSLEGSGGTDTQYF.